This TCR beta chain originates from a study of identical twins. Template switching added a universal primer binding site, and final cDNA carried unique molecular identifiers. TCRdb fed the 5' RACE reads into MiXCR, producing one record per CDR3 protein. The sample holds fewer than 250,000 distinct CDR3 sequences, approximately 7% seen once. In this sample, this clonotype turned up a few times. CDR1 and CDR2 (germline): SGHRS, YFSETQ. V dropped 7 bases and J dropped 13 bases, with 26 bases sitting between them. The CDR3 runs to 14 residues. Another study also made use of these data, one on yellow fever vaccine responses in identical twins.

The gene calls are TRBV5-1 and TRBJ1-2; D is undetermined. Sequencing was carried out using memory (CD45RO+) T cells sorted from blood. The sequence was collected from a young woman in good health. Written as DNA, the CDR3 is TGCGCCAGCCCTCATGTCGGGCCCCTTCCGGCTCGCACCTTC. Translation gives CASPHVGPLPARTF.